Given below is one T cell receptor (beta chain) in context. This sample is drawn from a study of control samples from healthy donors and cancer patients. Libraries were prepared by immunoSEQ multiplex PCR; TCRdb keeps only in-frame clonotypes and omits some of them. The sample yields about 53,000 clones, about 85% seen once. Between the trimmed V and J ends, which lost 8 bases and 6 bases, there was a span of 14 bases. This CDR3 comprises 11 residues. Germline values: CDR1 SQVTM, CDR2 ANQGSEA. The chain recombines TRBV29-1 with TRBJ2-7, with D possibly being TRBD2 (6 bases). Sequenced: PBMCs. This TCR came from a man aged 55 to 70 with head and neck cancer. The CDR3 loop reads CSSLQGGEQYF. DNA for the CDR3: TGCAGCTCGCTCCAGGGAGGCGAGCAGTACTTC.